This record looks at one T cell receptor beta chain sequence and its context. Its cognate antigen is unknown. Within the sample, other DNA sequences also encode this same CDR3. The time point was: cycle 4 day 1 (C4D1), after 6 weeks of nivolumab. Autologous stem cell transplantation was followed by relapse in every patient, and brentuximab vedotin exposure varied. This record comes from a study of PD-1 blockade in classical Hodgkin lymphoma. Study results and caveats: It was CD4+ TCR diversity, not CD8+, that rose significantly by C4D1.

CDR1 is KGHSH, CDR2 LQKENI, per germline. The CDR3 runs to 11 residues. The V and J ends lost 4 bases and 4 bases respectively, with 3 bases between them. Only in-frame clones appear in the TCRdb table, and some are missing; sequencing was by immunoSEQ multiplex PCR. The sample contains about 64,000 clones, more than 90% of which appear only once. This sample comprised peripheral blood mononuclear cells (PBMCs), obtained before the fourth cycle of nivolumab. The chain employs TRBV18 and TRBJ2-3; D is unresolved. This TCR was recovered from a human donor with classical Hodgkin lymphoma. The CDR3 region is CASSRADTQYF. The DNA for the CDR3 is TGTGCCAGCTCACGAGCAGATACGCAGTATTTT.